This T cell receptor beta chain was profiled in a study of cytomegalovirus exposure and HLA in healthy donors. Study results and limitations: About 90% or about 30% of the time was how often most TCR beta V segments were productive, according to an earlier analysis.

PCR involved 60 Vbeta and 13 Jbeta primers. The repertoire was sequenced with immunoSEQ multiplex PCR; TCRdb's copy has only in-frame clones and lacks some. This repertoire shows 140,000 to 150,000 clones, approximately 80% found once; its top ten account for around 3.7%. As concerns this clone: What it recognizes is unknown.

Donors had nominal health at sampling but likely had unrecorded immune exposures. Material: PBMCs. The sequence was collected from a male donor in good health and CMV-seronegative.

The CDR3 protein is CASSLEGQGTDTQYF. The CDR3, as DNA: TGCGCCAGCAGCTTGGAGGGACAGGGCACAGATACGCAGTATTTT. This chain uses TRBV5-1 with TRBJ2-3; 8 nucleotides agree with TRBD1. CDR1 SGHRS and CDR2 YFSETQ come from the germline V gene. CDR3 size: 15 residues. Trimming took 0 bases from V and 1 from J; bases not matched to a gene: 1.